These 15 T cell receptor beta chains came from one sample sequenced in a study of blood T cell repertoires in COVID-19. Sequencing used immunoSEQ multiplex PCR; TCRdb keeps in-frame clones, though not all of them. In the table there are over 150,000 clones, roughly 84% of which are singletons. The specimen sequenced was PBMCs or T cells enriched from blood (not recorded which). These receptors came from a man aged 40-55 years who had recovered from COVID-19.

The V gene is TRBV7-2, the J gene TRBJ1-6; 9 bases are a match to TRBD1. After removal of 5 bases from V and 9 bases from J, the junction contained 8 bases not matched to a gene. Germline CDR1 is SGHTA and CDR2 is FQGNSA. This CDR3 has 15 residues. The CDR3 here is CASSPTGGGGSPLHF. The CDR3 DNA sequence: TGTGCCAGCAGCCCAACAGGGGGCGGTGGTTCACCCCTCCACTTT.

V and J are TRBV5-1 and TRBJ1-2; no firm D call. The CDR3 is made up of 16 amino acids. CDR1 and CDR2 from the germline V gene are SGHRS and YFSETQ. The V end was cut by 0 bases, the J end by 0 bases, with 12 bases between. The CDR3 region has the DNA TGCGCCAGCAGCTTGGAGACCCACAGAGCTAACTATGGCTACACCTTC. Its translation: CASSLETHRANYGYTF.

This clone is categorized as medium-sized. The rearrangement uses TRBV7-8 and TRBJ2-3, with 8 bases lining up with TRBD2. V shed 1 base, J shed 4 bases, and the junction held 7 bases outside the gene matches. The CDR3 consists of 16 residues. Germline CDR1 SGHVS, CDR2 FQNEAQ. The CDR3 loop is CASSLDLGGASDTQYF. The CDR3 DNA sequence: TGTGCCAGCAGCTTAGATCTCGGGGGGGCCTCAGATACGCAGTATTTT.

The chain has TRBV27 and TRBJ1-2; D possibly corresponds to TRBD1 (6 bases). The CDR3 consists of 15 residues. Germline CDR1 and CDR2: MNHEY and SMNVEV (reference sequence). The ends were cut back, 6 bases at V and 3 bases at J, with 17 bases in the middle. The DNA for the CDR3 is TGTGCCAGCAGCCCAGGGGACATGCGTCACTATGGCTACACCTTC. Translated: CASSPGDMRHYGYTF.

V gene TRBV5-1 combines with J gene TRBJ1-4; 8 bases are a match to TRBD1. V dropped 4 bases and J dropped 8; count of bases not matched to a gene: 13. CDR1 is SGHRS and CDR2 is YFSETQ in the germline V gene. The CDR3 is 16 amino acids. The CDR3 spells CASSVTPQGAGEKLFF. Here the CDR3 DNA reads TGCGCCAGCAGCGTGACCCCTCAGGGGGCGGGGGAAAAACTGTTTTTT.

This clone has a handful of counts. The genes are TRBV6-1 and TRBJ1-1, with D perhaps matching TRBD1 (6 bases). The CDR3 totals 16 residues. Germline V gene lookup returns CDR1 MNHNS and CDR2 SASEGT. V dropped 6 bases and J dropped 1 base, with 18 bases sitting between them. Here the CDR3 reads CASRERTGKGNTEAFF. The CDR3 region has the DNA TGTGCCAGCAGGGAAAGAACAGGGAAGGGGAACACTGAAGCTTTCTTT.

CDR3 sequence: CASSLESTGGESPLHF. CDR3 in DNA: TGTGCCAGCAGCTTAGAGAGTACAGGGGGCGAATCACCCCTCCACTTT. This chain uses TRBV11-2 with TRBJ1-6; TRBD1 agrees at 9 bases. This CDR3 has 16 residues. Germline lookup yields CDR1 SGHAT and CDR2 FQNNGV. Trimming took 0 bases from V and 10 from J; bases not matched to a gene: 7. Complete variable domain (other parts from reference TRBV11-2 and TRBJ1-6): EAGVAQSPRYKIIEKRQSVAFWCNPISGHATLYWYQQILGQGPKLLIQFQNNGVVDDSQLPKDRFSAERLKGVDSTLKIQPAKLEDSAVYLCASSLESTGGESPLHFGNGTRLTVT.

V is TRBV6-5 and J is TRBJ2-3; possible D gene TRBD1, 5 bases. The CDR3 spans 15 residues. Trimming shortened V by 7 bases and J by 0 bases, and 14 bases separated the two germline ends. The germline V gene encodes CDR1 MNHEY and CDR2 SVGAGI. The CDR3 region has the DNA TGTGCCAGCACCCTTTCCAGGGCTAGCACAGATACGCAGTATTTT. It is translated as CASTLSRASTDTQYF.

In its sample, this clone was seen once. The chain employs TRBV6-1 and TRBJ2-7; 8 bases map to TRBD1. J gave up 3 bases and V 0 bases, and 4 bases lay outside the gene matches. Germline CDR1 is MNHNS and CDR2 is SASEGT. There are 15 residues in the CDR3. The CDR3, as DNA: TGTGCCAGCAGTGAAGCCCAGGGGGCGGGCTACGAGCAGTACTTC. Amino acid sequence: CASSEAQGAGYEQYF.

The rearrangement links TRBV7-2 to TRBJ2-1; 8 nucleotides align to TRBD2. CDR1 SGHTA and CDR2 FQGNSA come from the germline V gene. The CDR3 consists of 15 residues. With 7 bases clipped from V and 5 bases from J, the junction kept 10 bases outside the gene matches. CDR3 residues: CASTLTGGLNNEQFF. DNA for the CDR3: TGTGCCAGCACCCTAACGGGGGGGTTGAACAATGAGCAGTTCTTC.

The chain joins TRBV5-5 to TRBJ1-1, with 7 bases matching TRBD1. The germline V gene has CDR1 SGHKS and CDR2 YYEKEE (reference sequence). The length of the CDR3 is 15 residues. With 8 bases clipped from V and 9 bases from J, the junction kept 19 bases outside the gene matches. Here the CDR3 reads CASTGVRELRGKAFF. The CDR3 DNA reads TGTGCCAGTACAGGGGTTAGGGAGCTTCGGGGAAAAGCTTTCTTT.

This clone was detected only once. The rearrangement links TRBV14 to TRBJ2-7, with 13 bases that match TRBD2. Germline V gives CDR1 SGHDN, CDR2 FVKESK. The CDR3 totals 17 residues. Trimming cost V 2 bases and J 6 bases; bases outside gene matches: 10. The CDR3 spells CASSQKSLAGGPGEQYF. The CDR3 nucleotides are TGTGCCAGCAGCCAAAAATCACTAGCGGGGGGGCCCGGCGAGCAGTACTTC. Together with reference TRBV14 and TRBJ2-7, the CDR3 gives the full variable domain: EAGVTQFPSHSVIEKGQTVTLRCDPISGHDNLYWYRRVMGKEIKFLLHFVKESKQDESGMPNNRFLAERTGGTYSTLKVQPAELEDSGVYFCASSQKSLAGGPGEQYFGPGTRLTVT.

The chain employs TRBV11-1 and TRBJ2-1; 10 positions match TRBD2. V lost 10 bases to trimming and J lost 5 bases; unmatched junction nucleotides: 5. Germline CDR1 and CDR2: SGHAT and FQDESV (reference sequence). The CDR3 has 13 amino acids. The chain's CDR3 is CATTSGANNEQFF. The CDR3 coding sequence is TGTGCCACAACTAGCGGGGCCAACAATGAGCAGTTCTTC.

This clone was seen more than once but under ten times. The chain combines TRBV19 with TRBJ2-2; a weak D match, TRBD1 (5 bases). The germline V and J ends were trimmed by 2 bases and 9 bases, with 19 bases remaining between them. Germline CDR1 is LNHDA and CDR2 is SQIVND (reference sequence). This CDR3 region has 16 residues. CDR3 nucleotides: TGTGCCAGTAGTATAATCTACAGGCCACTGAGGAGGGAGCTGTTTTTT. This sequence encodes CASSIIYRPLRRELFF.

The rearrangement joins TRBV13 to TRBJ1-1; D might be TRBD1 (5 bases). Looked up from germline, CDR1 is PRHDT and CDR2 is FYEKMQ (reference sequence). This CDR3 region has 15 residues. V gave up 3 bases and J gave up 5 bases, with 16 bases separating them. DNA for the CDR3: TGTGCCAGCAGCTTGATGCAGGGTAGGGCTACTGAAGCTTTCTTT. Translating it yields CASSLMQGRATEAFF.